The entry that follows covers one TCR beta chain sequence. This entry comes from a study of blood T cell repertoires in COVID-19. Overall study context: Sites in the United States, Italy and Spain provided acute and convalescent COVID-19 samples. From T cells, B-cell-depleted T cells, or PBMCs came the material, which was cDNA or gDNA.

The repertoire was sequenced with immunoSEQ multiplex PCR; TCRdb's copy has only in-frame clones and lacks some. The sample has some 300,000 clones, approximately 90% seen once. The receptor was isolated from a woman aged 45 to 65 with COVID-19, enrolled during active disease. Sequenced material: peripheral blood.

DNA of the CDR3: TGTGCCAGCAGCTTTGCCACCGGGACAACACATCAGCCCCAGCATTTT. Translated, it gives CASSFATGTTHQPQHF. The chain employs TRBV7-2 and TRBJ1-5; a weak D match, TRBD1 (6 bases). This CDR3 has 16 amino acids. The V gene's germline CDR1 is SGHTA and CDR2 FQGNSA. V gave up 3 bases and J gave up 5 bases, with 17 bases separating them.